Here is one TCR beta chain with its context. For each subset, genomic DNA was distributed in equal portions over several immunoSEQ plates. Sequencing was performed with immunoSEQ multiplex PCR; in TCRdb, only in-frame clones are kept and a portion is missing. The sample holds 2 million to 3 million clones, 90% to 95% seen once. The V gene lost 3 bases and the J gene lost 2 bases, with 9 bases spanning the gap. Germline V gene lookup returns CDR1 LGHNA and CDR2 YNFKEQ. This CDR3 spans 14 amino acids. This record belongs to a study of shared clonotypes between healthy human individuals. This chain connects TRBV4-2 to TRBJ2-3; D unresolved. This clonotype was obtained from a man between 18 and 29 years old in good health. Sequencing was performed on naive CD4+ T cells sorted from blood. Subset indicated: CD45RA+ positively selected. CDR3 DNA sequence: TGTGCCAGCAGCCAGGTAGGAAACACAGATACGCAGTATTTT. Protein product: CASSQVGNTDTQYF.